The rows below give T cell receptor beta chains drawn from one sample of a study of T-cell reconstitution after alpha-beta-depleted transplantation in children. Using its own MiXCR run on the PCR reads, TCRdb lists one record per CDR3 protein. The top ten clones hold approximately 39% of a sample with fewer than 750,000 distinct CDR3 sequences, roughly 27% of them seen once. The starting material was PBMCs, obtained before TCRalphabeta/CD19-depleted stem cell transplant. These receptor sequences come from a boy in the first two years of life with Wiskott-Aldrich syndrome, due to receive a stem cell transplant. CDR3s leave out the opening cysteine and the closing phenylalanine or tryptophan. The order of the fields is J gene, V gene, D gene, CDR3 protein. D genes are given only for firm matches.

J: TRBJ2-1
V: TRBV6-5
D: -
CDR3: ASSYLFSSYNEQF

J: TRBJ2-2
V: TRBV7-2
D: -
CDR3: ASSLSRGSGELF

J: TRBJ2-3
V: TRBV6-1
D: TRBD2
CDR3: ASSPISGRGPDTQY

J: TRBJ2-1
V: TRBV5-1
D: -
CDR3: ASSQGAAGEISQF

J: TRBJ2-1
V: TRBV30
D: -
CDR3: ACHFGRSYNEQF

J: TRBJ2-3
V: TRBV20-1
D: TRBD2
CDR3: SARDWRTSGSTDTQY

J: TRBJ2-3
V: TRBV4-1
D: -
CDR3: ASSQDSAFATDTQY

J: TRBJ2-1
V: TRBV5-1
D: TRBD2
CDR3: ASSRQASGDWSSYNEQF

J: TRBJ1-6
V: TRBV5-1
D: -
CDR3: ASSLEGSRQNYSPLH

J: TRBJ1-1
V: TRBV30
D: TRBD1
CDR3: AWAGTGRTEAF

J: TRBJ2-7
V: TRBV24-1
D: TRBD1
CDR3: ATSDSDRTYEQY

J: TRBJ2-5
V: TRBV11-2
D: -
CDR3: ASSSRNSRETQY

J: TRBJ2-1
V: TRBV20-1
D: -
CDR3: SASRGISYNEQF

J: TRBJ1-2
V: TRBV30
D: -
CDR3: AWSTVYGYT

J: TRBJ2-7
V: TRBV5-1
D: TRBD1
CDR3: ASSSPGGSNEQY

J: TRBJ2-1
V: TRBV5-6
D: -
CDR3: ASSFLGAGSYNEQF

J: TRBJ2-7
V: TRBV29-1
D: -
CDR3: SVERIGDEQY

J: TRBJ2-2
V: TRBV21-1
D: -
CDR3: ASSPPGTGSPGELF

J: TRBJ1-1
V: TRBV20-1
D: -
CDR3: SAPQGKNTETF

J: TRBJ2-1
V: TRBV28
D: -
CDR3: ASSIADPPYNEQF

J: TRBJ2-5
V: TRBV5-6
D: -
CDR3: ASSLSGFEETQY

J: TRBJ1-2
V: TRBV6-5
D: -
CDR3: ASSFGGGTNYGYT

J: TRBJ2-7
V: TRBV6-6
D: -
CDR3: ASSYPGNYEQY

J: TRBJ1-2
V: TRBV12-3/TRBV12-4
D: -
CDR3: ASSLGRRGSYGYT

J: TRBJ2-1
V: TRBV27
D: TRBD2
CDR3: ASTQGLAGGPRNEQF

J: TRBJ2-1
V: TRBV11-1
D: -
CDR3: ASSHPWRTGTGYNEQF

J: TRBJ1-1
V: TRBV5-1
D: -
CDR3: ASSLFGKDTEAF

J: TRBJ2-1
V: TRBV7-6
D: -
CDR3: ASSSVAMAPYNEQF

J: TRBJ2-1
V: TRBV11-2
D: TRBD2
CDR3: ASSLVSTSRNEQF

J: TRBJ2-1
V: TRBV7-9
D: -
CDR3: ASSPGPLDEQF

J: TRBJ2-5
V: TRBV20-1
D: -
CDR3: CARDPGGAGLGETQY

J: TRBJ2-3
V: TRBV3-1
D: TRBD2
CDR3: ASSQTAGSRGNTQY

J: TRBJ2-3
V: TRBV20-1
D: TRBD2
CDR3: SARRLAGFVDTQY

J: TRBJ2-3
V: TRBV11-1
D: -
CDR3: ASSLVLRTRMSTDTQY

J: TRBJ1-2
V: TRBV5-6
D: -
CDR3: ASSLVPGSSDGYT

J: TRBJ2-7
V: TRBV15
D: TRBD2
CDR3: ATSGRLAGSYEQY

J: TRBJ2-5
V: TRBV20-1
D: -
CDR3: SAREGQGTQY

J: TRBJ2-7
V: TRBV9
D: TRBD2
CDR3: ASSVELADYYEQY

J: TRBJ2-3
V: TRBV2
D: TRBD2
CDR3: ASSDSGSADTQY

J: TRBJ2-3
V: TRBV20-1
D: -
CDR3: SANLGDTQY

J: TRBJ2-5
V: TRBV15
D: TRBD2
CDR3: ATSRHGLAGGETQY

J: TRBJ2-3
V: TRBV20-1
D: -
CDR3: SARGGVTDTQY

J: TRBJ2-3
V: TRBV9
D: -
CDR3: ASSGGAEDTDTQY

J: TRBJ2-3
V: TRBV20-1
D: TRBD2
CDR3: SAPQGGLASTDTQY

J: TRBJ2-7
V: TRBV11-2
D: -
CDR3: ASSPELYYEQY

J: TRBJ2-3
V: TRBV5-1
D: -
CDR3: ASSLAGFPDTQY